The 3 T cell receptor beta chains below come from one sample, sequenced in a study of immune evolution from preneoplasia to lung adenocarcinoma. The table came from immunoSEQ multiplex PCR; TCRdb's copy has only in-frame clones and leaves some out. The repertoire holds around 10,000 clones, with about four fifths as singletons. The specimen sequenced was FFPE minimally invasive lung adenocarcinoma tissue. The receptors derive from a person aged 60-79 years with lung adenocarcinoma.

The chain joins TRBV15 to TRBJ1-2, with TRBD1 matching 7 bases. The CDR3 covers 15 residues. V gave up 4 bases and J gave up 8 bases; unmatched junction bases: 13. Germline lookup yields CDR1 LNHNV and CDR2 YYDKDF (reference sequence). The CDR3 is CATSIDDRARGGYTF. In DNA form, the CDR3 reads TGTGCCACCAGCATCGACGACAGGGCTAGAGGAGGCTACACCTTC.

The chain has TRBV5-6 and TRBJ1-2; tentative D call: TRBD1 (5 bases). CDR1 is SGHDT and CDR2 is YYEEEE in the germline V gene. The V end lost 2 bases, the J end lost 5 bases, and 16 bases lay between the germline ends. The CDR3 has 15 residues. The CDR3 DNA reads TGTGCCAGCAGCTTTCTCCGACAGCGGTTATATGGCTACACCTTC. It specifies CASSFLRQRLYGYTF.

The V call is TRBV15, the J call TRBJ1-4; 8 bases map to TRBD1. Germline-derived CDR1 and CDR2 are LNHNV and YYDKDF (reference sequence). V dropped 6 bases and J dropped 10; count of bases not matched to a gene: 7. The CDR3 runs 13 residues. The CDR3: CATSNDRGGKLFF. The CDR3, as DNA: TGTGCCACCAGTAATGACAGGGGTGGAAAACTGTTTTTT.